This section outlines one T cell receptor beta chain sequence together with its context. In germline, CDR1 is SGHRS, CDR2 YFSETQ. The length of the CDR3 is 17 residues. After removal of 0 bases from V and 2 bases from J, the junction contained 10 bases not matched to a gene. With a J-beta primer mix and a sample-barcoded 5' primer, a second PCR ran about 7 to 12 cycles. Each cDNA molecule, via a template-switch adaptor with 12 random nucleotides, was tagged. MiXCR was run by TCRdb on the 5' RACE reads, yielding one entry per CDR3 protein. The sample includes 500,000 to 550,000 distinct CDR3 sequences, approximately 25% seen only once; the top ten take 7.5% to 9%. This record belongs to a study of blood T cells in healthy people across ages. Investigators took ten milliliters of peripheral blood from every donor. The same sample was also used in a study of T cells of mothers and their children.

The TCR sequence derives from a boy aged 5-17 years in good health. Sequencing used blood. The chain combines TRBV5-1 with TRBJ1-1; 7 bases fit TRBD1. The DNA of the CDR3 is TGCGCCAGCAGCTTGGGGGGAGGAGGGGGCCGTAACACTGAAGCTTTCTTT. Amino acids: CASSLGGGGGRNTEAFF.